Each of the 24 T cell receptor beta chains below was sequenced from the same sample in a study of cytomegalovirus exposure and HLA in healthy donors (dated by TCRdb to about 2017). The method was the immunoSEQ multiplex PCR assay. A mixture of 60 forward primers for TCR Vbeta segments and 13 reverse primers for TCR Jbeta segments was used in the multiplex PCR. The source is immuneACCESS, and TCRdb retained only in-frame sequences with V and J called. Part of the clones is not carried over; for the studies checked, unresolved V genes explain less than half of this, and the remainder is unexplained. In this sample the table shows about 220,000 clones, approximately 79% of which occur a single time. Together, the top ten hold less than 2% of the sample. Input material: PBMCs. The receptor source for this set is a male donor in good health and CMV-seronegative.

This chain connects TRBV7-2 to TRBJ1-4, with D possibly being TRBD1 (6 bases). The V end was cut by 3 bases, the J end by 8 bases, with 10 bases between. Germline V gene sequence: CDR1 SGHTA, CDR2 FQGNSA. CDR3 length equals 13 residues. This CDR3 is CASSFGGAEKLFF. For the CDR3, the DNA is TGTGCCAGCAGCTTCGGGGGGGCGGAAAAACTGTTTTTT.

The rearrangement links TRBV27 to TRBJ1-5; 7 nucleotides align to TRBD1. V shed 5 bases and J 2 bases; nucleotides not matched to a gene: 6. This CDR3 comprises 15 residues. Germline V lookup: CDR1 MNHEY, CDR2 SMNVEV (reference sequence). The CDR3 DNA follows: TGTGCCAGCAGTCCAACTACAGGGGGCAATCAGCCCCAGCATTTT. It codes for CASSPTTGGNQPQHF.

J is TRBJ1-5 and V is TRBV7-3; 10 positions agree with TRBD1. The length of the CDR3 is 15 residues. The V and J ends lost 4 bases and 8 bases, in that order; junction bases with no gene match: 8. Germline V lookup: CDR1 SGHTA, CDR2 FQGTGA. The CDR3 DNA reads as TGTGCCAGCAGCTCCGGGGGACAGGGGAGGGAGCCCCAGCATTTT. This gives the protein CASSSGGQGREPQHF.

The chain carries TRBV10-3 and TRBJ1-3; a weak D match, TRBD1 (5 bases). V gave up 3 bases and J gave up 0 bases, with 21 bases separating them. The CDR3 runs to 19 residues. Germline loops: CDR1 ENHRY, CDR2 SYGVKD. The CDR3 is CAISDSVGLGAISGNTIYF. In nucleotides, the CDR3 is TGTGCCATCAGTGATAGTGTTGGGTTAGGGGCTATCTCTGGAAACACCATATATTTT.

The rearrangement joins TRBV25-1 to TRBJ1-4, with a possible D match to TRBD1 (5 bases). V lost 2 bases and J lost 2, with 12 bases in between. Germline V gene data show CDR1 as MGHDK and CDR2 as SYGVNS. This CDR3 has 16 amino acids. The CDR3 DNA is TGTGCCAGCAGTGAACTCGGGGAGGGGACTAATGAAAAACTGTTTTTT. This gives the protein CASSELGEGTNEKLFF.

This chain uses TRBV2 with TRBJ2-3, with D hard to call. Germline V gene lookup returns CDR1 SNHLY and CDR2 FYNNEI. The CDR3 contains 14 residues. V dropped 2 bases and J dropped 0 bases, with 6 bases sitting between them. CDR3 bases: TGTGCCAGCAGTGAATTGCGGAGCACAGATACGCAGTATTTT. This codes for CASSELRSTDTQYF.

The table lists this clone with a few counts. The chain links TRBV28 to TRBJ2-1; D is uncertain. The CDR3 consists of 15 residues. Trimming left V 2 bases short and J 8 bases short, with 16 bases between. Germline V gives CDR1 MDHEN, CDR2 SYDVKM. For the CDR3, the DNA is TGTGCCAGCAGTTTAGGTCCAATCTATCTCGATGAGCAGTTCTTC. Protein: CASSLGPIYLDEQFF.

Points on this clone: The junction departs from the called germline gene at one end, perhaps through a read error. The V gene is TRBV7-3, the J gene TRBJ2-5; maybe TRBD2 (6 bases). The germline CDR1 and CDR2 sequences are SGHTA and FQGTGA. The CDR3 contains 17 residues. CDR3 coding DNA: TGTGCCAGCAGTTTAAGACTAGATCCCTCCGTCCAAGAGACCCAGTACTTC. This codes for CASSLRLDPSVQETQYF.

This chain uses TRBV28 with TRBJ2-7; 9 bases align to TRBD1. CDR3 length: 15 amino acids. With 2 bases clipped from V and 6 bases from J, the junction kept 8 bases outside the gene matches. CDR1 and CDR2 (germline): MDHEN, SYDVKM. CDR3 DNA: TGTGCCAGCAGTTTAGGCCGGGACAGGGTTCTCGAGCAGTACTTC. Translated, it gives CASSLGRDRVLEQYF.

V and J are TRBV30 and TRBJ1-3; the match to TRBD1 covers 7 bases. This CDR3 has 15 amino acids. Germline trimming cut 8 bases from V and 0 bases from J; bases unmatched to any gene: 10. Germline CDR1 GTSNPN, CDR2 SVGIG (reference sequence). Here the CDR3 reads CAISRDSGSGNTIYF. In DNA form, the CDR3 reads TGTGCCATCTCCCGGGACAGCGGCTCTGGAAACACCATATATTTT.

This clone was seen once. The chain couples TRBV11-3 to TRBJ2-7; 8 bases fit TRBD1. CDR3 length: 14 amino acids. The germline CDR1 and CDR2 sequences are SGHNT and YENEEA. The trim removed 1 base at V and 4 bases at J, leaving 3 bases unmatched. CDR3 sequence: CASSLAGGAYEQYF. The CDR3 coding sequence is TGTGCCAGCAGCTTAGCAGGGGGCGCGTACGAGCAGTACTTC.

J is TRBJ1-1 and V is TRBV25-1; a weak D match, TRBD1 (6 bases). Germline loops: CDR1 MGHDK, CDR2 SYGVNS. The CDR3 is 18 amino acids. V lost 3 bases and J lost 0, with 20 bases in between. The CDR3 sequence: CASSDSWVGGAMNTEAFF. CDR3 sequence (DNA): TGTGCCAGCAGTGACTCCTGGGTGGGGGGGGCTATGAACACTGAAGCTTTCTTT.

This clone was seen more than once but under ten times. The chain employs TRBV29-1 and TRBJ1-5; D may be TRBD1 (5 bases). Germline V lookup: CDR1 SQVTM, CDR2 ANQGSEA. This CDR3 has 15 residues. The V end lost 4 bases, the J end lost 5 bases, and 18 bases lay between the germline ends. This CDR3 reads CSVAPGGGVDQPQHF. CDR3 nucleotide sequence: TGCAGCGTTGCCCCGGGGGGGGGTGTGGATCAGCCCCAGCATTTT.

The CDR3 DNA reads as TGCGCCAGCCGCAGGGACACTGAAGCTTTCTTT. It is translated as CASRRDTEAFF. The chain is built from TRBV5-1 and TRBJ1-1; D is perhaps TRBD1 (5 bases). Germline V gives CDR1 SGHRS, CDR2 YFSETQ. This CDR3 region has 11 residues. Trimming removed 7 bases at V and 3 bases at J, with 7 bases between. The entire variable domain, with the rest obtained from reference TRBV5-1 and TRBJ1-1, is as follows: KAGVTQTPRYLIKTRGQQVTLSCSPISGHRSVSWYQQTPGQGLQFLFEYFSETQRNKGNFPGRFSGRQFSNSRSEMNVSTLELGDSALYLCASRRDTEAFFGQGTRLTVV.

This clone was counted between two and nine times. The chain links TRBV10-1 to TRBJ1-1, with 7 bases matching TRBD1. The V segment lost 8 bases and the J segment 1 base; nucleotides outside the gene matches: 4. The CDR3 length is 13 residues. The germline gives CDR1 WNHNN, CDR2 SYGVQD (reference sequence). The chain's CDR3 is CASLGQKNTEAFF. The CDR3 bases are TGCGCCAGCCTGGGACAGAAGAACACTGAAGCTTTCTTT.

The chain links TRBV5-5 to TRBJ2-5; 7 bases are a match to TRBD1. V lost 3 bases, J lost 5 bases, and 10 bases stayed unmatched. Per germline, CDR1 SGHKS and CDR2 YYEKEE (reference sequence). The CDR3 consists of 15 residues. In nucleotides, the CDR3 is TGTGCCAGCAGCTACTTGGACAGGCCCTTGGAGACCCAGTACTTC. It specifies CASSYLDRPLETQYF.

The chain uses TRBV28 and TRBJ2-5; a weak D match, TRBD2 (6 bases). Per the germline V gene, CDR1 is MDHEN and CDR2 is SYDVKM. The CDR3 has 15 amino acids. Trimming removed 6 bases at V and 5 bases at J, with 19 bases between. CDR3 coding DNA: TGTGCCAGCAGCTACCCGGGGGATAGTACGGAGACCCAGTACTTC. Encoded protein: CASSYPGDSTETQYF.

This chain joins TRBV5-4 and TRBJ2-2; 13 positions agree with TRBD2. V trimming: 4 bases; J trimming: 7 bases; junction bases outside the gene matches: 10. CDR3 size: 17 residues. CDR1 is SGHNT and CDR2 is YYREEE in the germline V gene (reference sequence). The CDR3 DNA reads TGTGCCAGCAGCCCCGGACTAGCGGGAGTGGGGGACGGGGAGCTGTTTTTT. Translation gives CASSPGLAGVGDGELFF.

The V and J genes are TRBV28 and TRBJ2-3, with 8 bases that match TRBD2. Germline loops: CDR1 MDHEN, CDR2 SYDVKM. V shed 6 bases and J 4 bases; nucleotides not matched to a gene: 9. The CDR3 is 15 residues long. CDR3 nucleotides: TGTGCCAGCAGCCTAGGGACTAGACCTCCAGATACGCAGTATTTT. Encoded protein: CASSLGTRPPDTQYF. Based on the CDR3 plus reference TRBV28 and TRBJ2-3, the full variable domain is DVKVTQSSRYLVKRTGEKVFLECVQDMDHENMFWYRQDPGLGLRLIYFSYDVKMKEKGDIPEGYSVSREKKERFSLILESASTNQTSMYLCASSLGTRPPDTQYFGPGTRLTVL.

The chain is built from TRBV30 and TRBJ2-7; 12 nucleotides match TRBD2. Trimming at V came to 3 bases and at J to 0 bases, leaving 0 bases not matched to a gene. CDR3 length: 14 amino acids. Germline CDR1 GTSNPN, CDR2 SVGIG (reference sequence). DNA for the CDR3: TGTGCCTGGAGGACTAGCGGGGGCTCCTACGAGCAGTACTTC. Residues: CAWRTSGGSYEQYF. Full variable domain (outside the CDR3, taken from reference TRBV30 and TRBJ2-7): SQTIHQWPATLVQPVGSPLSLECTVEGTSNPNLYWYRQAAGRGLQLLFYSVGIGQISSEVPQNLSASRPQDRQFILSSKKLLLSDSGFYLCAWRTSGGSYEQYFGPGTRLTVT.

This clone was seen only once. The chain combines TRBV25-1 with TRBJ2-1; weak D call: TRBD2 (6 bases). The CDR3 is 14 amino acids. Trimming took 9 bases from V and 4 from J, leaving 16 bases between them. Germline CDR1 and CDR2: MGHDK and SYGVNS. The CDR3 loop is CASQGLRMYNEQFF. The CDR3 DNA reads as TGTGCCAGTCAGGGACTCCGGATGTACAATGAGCAGTTCTTC.

This clone was seen just once. This sequence joins TRBV11-3 and TRBJ1-4, with TRBD1 matching over 7 bases. After removal of 1 base from V and 5 bases from J, the junction contained 1 base not matched to a gene. The CDR3 contains 14 residues. Germline V gives CDR1 SGHNT, CDR2 YENEEA. CDR3 amino acids: CASSLGQGNEKLFF. In nucleotides, the CDR3 is TGTGCCAGCAGCTTAGGACAGGGAAATGAAAAACTGTTTTTT.

The chain recombines TRBV4-3 with TRBJ2-7; D remains ambiguous. This CDR3 is 18 amino acids long. Germline loops: CDR1 LGHNA, CDR2 YSLEER. V was cut by 2 bases and J by 3 bases, with 23 bases left in between. The CDR3 protein is CASSQNPDPRGRFYEQYF. The CDR3 nucleotides read TGCGCCAGCAGCCAAAATCCCGATCCCAGAGGCCGGTTCTACGAGCAGTACTTC.

This chain uses TRBV7-2 with TRBJ2-1; 15 positions agree with TRBD2. This CDR3 spans 16 amino acids. Germline V CDR1 and CDR2: SGHTA, FQGNSA. With 6 bases clipped from V and 2 bases from J, the junction kept 2 bases outside the gene matches. The CDR3 nucleotides are TGTGCCAGCAGGGGACTAGCGGGAGGACCCTACAATGAGCAGTTCTTC. Its protein product is CASRGLAGGPYNEQFF.